Each of the 30 T cell receptor beta chains below was sequenced from the same sample in a study of T cell repertoires in cytomegalovirus infection. Using its own MiXCR run on the reads, TCRdb lists one record per CDR3 protein. The table records nearly 450,000 distinct CDR3 sequences, roughly a third of them present only once. The sample consisted of PBMCs. Receptor source: a human donor in good health (CMV status not recorded). Some clones in this sample may be carry-over from other donors' samples.

As for this clonotype: Since a much larger clone is just one base distant, this may be a read error. V is TRBV7-2 and J is TRBJ2-1; 12 nucleotides match TRBD1. Germline values: CDR1 SGHTA, CDR2 FQGNSA. The CDR3 runs 16 residues. Written as DNA, the CDR3 is TGTGCCAGCAGATTAGCCGGGACAGGGGGCAACAATGAGCAGTTCTTC. Its protein product is CASRLAGTGGNNEQFF.

V usage is TRBV6-1 and J usage is TRBJ2-3; TRBD2 aligns across 13 bases. Looked up from germline, CDR1 is MNHNS and CDR2 is SASEGT. Trimming at V came to 8 bases and at J to 2 bases, leaving 13 bases not matched to a gene. The CDR3 has 18 residues. CDR3 in amino acids: CASGPLGTSGISTDTQYF. The CDR3 DNA is TGTGCCAGCGGACCACTGGGGACTAGCGGGATATCCACAGATACGCAGTATTTT.

J is TRBJ1-1 and V is TRBV5-1; 11 bases fit TRBD1. The CDR3 runs to 14 residues. The germline V gene encodes CDR1 SGHRS and CDR2 YFSETQ. J lost 5 bases, V lost 3 bases, and 3 bases had no gene match. The CDR3 spells CASSWGQGGTEAFF. The DNA of the CDR3 is TGCGCCAGCAGCTGGGGACAGGGGGGAACTGAAGCTTTCTTT.

The CDR3 reads CASSQVTKTTEAFF. CDR3 bases: TGCGCCAGCAGCCAAGTGACTAAAACCACTGAAGCTTTCTTT. The rearrangement links TRBV4-1 to TRBJ1-1; D remains ambiguous. This CDR3 comprises 14 residues. The V gene lost 1 base and the J gene lost 4 bases, with 10 bases spanning the gap. Germline V gene lookup returns CDR1 MGHRA and CDR2 YSYEKL.

The rearrangement uses TRBV7-6 and TRBJ2-1; TRBD1 matches 8 bases. The V gene end was trimmed by 2 bases and the J gene end by 1 base; junction bases not matched to a gene: 13. The length of the CDR3 is 19 residues. The germline V gene encodes CDR1 SGHVS and CDR2 FNYEAQ. CDR3 in amino acids: CASSLRGPTGELSYNEQFF. CDR3 bases: TGTGCCAGCAGCTTAAGAGGGCCGACAGGGGAATTATCCTACAATGAGCAGTTCTTC.

The rearrangement uses TRBV7-7 and TRBJ2-3; possible D gene TRBD2, 6 bases. Trimming removed 5 bases at V and 2 bases at J, with 8 bases between. The germline gives CDR1 SSHAT, CDR2 FNYEAQ (reference sequence). This CDR3 is built from 13 residues. The CDR3 region is CASSMGLTDTQYF. The DNA for the CDR3 is TGTGCCAGCAGCATGGGACTCACAGATACGCAGTATTTT.

A few counts support this clonotype. The V call is TRBV12-3 or TRBV12-4, the J call TRBJ2-5; D is uncertain. Trimming pared 9 bases from V and 3 bases from J, leaving 17 bases between. CDR3 length equals 14 residues. The CDR3 is CASSSASAKETQYF. CDR3 in DNA: TGTGCCAGTTCGTCGGCGTCAGCGAAAGAGACCCAGTACTTC.

This clonotype was recorded at least ten times. The chain has TRBV7-8 and TRBJ2-5; a possible D gene is TRBD2 (5 bases). The CDR3 sequence is 16 residues long. Deletions cut 5 bases from V and 5 bases from J, with 21 bases between. Germline CDR1 reads SGHVS; CDR2 reads FQNEAQ. Written as DNA, the CDR3 is TGTGCCAGCAGCGAATGGGAGACAAAGTATATCGAGACCCAGTACTTC. It translates to CASSEWETKYIETQYF.

This clonotype appeared a few times. The chain employs TRBV12-5 and TRBJ2-7; D is perhaps TRBD1 (5 bases). The CDR3 length is 17 residues. Germline assignment: CDR1 LGHNT and CDR2 FRNRAP. V dropped 5 bases and J dropped 2 bases, with 22 bases sitting between them. The CDR3 protein is CASGPQEPGRATYEQYF. The CDR3 DNA sequence: TGTGCTAGTGGTCCCCAAGAACCCGGCAGGGCTACCTACGAGCAGTACTTC.

This chain connects TRBV24-1 to TRBJ1-1; 7 bases fit TRBD1. The CDR3 spans 13 residues. The junction had 5 bases not matched to a gene; V was cut back by 4 bases and J by 7 bases. Germline assignment: CDR1 KGHDR and CDR2 SFDVKD. Here the CDR3 reads CATSDSGTDEAFF. In nucleotides, the CDR3 is TGTGCCACCAGTGACTCCGGGACAGATGAAGCTTTCTTT.

This clonotype showed up just a few times. The rearrangement links TRBV6-5 to TRBJ2-3; 7 nucleotides line up with TRBD1. The CDR3 consists of 14 residues. Trimming removed 2 bases from V and 3 bases from J; junction bases left unmatched: 2. Germline V gives CDR1 MNHEY, CDR2 SVGAGI. CDR3 DNA: TGTGCCAGCAGTTACGGGACAGTTACAGATACGCAGTATTTT. Protein sequence: CASSYGTVTDTQYF.

Comment on this clonotype: A much larger clone is a single base away; this may be a read error. In this CDR3 the conserved last residue, phenylalanine or tryptophan, is missing, so a read error is likely. This sequence joins TRBV19 and TRBJ1-3; no clear D. Per the germline V gene, CDR1 is LNHDA and CDR2 is SQIVND (reference sequence). With 4 bases removed from V and 0 bases from J, the gap between germline ends came to 7 bases. The CDR3 consists of 14 residues. This CDR3 reads CASSRADSGNTIYV. CDR3 nucleotides: TGTGCCAGTAGTAGAGCGGACTCTGGAAACACCATATATGTT.

CDR3 DNA sequence: TGTGCCAGCAGTTACGAGGGGGCAGGGGGCTACTATGGCTACACCTTC. Protein: CASSYEGAGGYYGYTF. This chain uses TRBV6-5 with TRBJ1-2; the match to TRBD1 covers 8 bases. The CDR3 is 16 amino acids. The V segment lost 2 bases and the J segment 3 bases; nucleotides outside the gene matches: 8. Germline V lookup: CDR1 MNHEY, CDR2 SVGAGI.

This clonotype was found a few times. The J gene is TRBJ2-7, the V gene TRBV7-6, with 10 bases lining up with TRBD1. The germline gives CDR1 SGHVS, CDR2 FNYEAQ. This CDR3 has 16 amino acids. The trim removed 5 bases at V and 3 bases at J, leaving 10 bases unmatched. This CDR3 is CASSPWDGTGDYEQYF. In DNA form, the CDR3 reads TGTGCCAGCAGCCCCTGGGACGGGACAGGGGACTACGAGCAGTACTTC. Based on the CDR3 plus reference TRBV7-6 and TRBJ2-7, the full variable domain is GAGVSQSPRYKVTKRGQDVALRCDPISGHVSLYWYRQALGQGPEFLTYFNYEAQQDKSGLPNDRFSAERPEGSISTLTIQRTEQRDSAMYRCASSPWDGTGDYEQYFGPGTRLTVT.

The V gene is TRBV5-4, the J gene TRBJ1-2, with D tentatively TRBD1 (6 bases). The germline V and J ends were trimmed by 3 bases and 8 bases, with 14 bases remaining between them. Per germline, CDR1 SGHNT and CDR2 YYREEE (reference sequence). This CDR3 spans 13 amino acids. This CDR3 reads CASSSDSSWGYTF. As DNA, the CDR3 is TGTGCCAGCAGCTCGGACAGTTCGTGGGGCTACACCTTC.

The chain recombines TRBV11-2 with TRBJ1-2; D remains ambiguous. Germline V gives CDR1 SGHAT, CDR2 FQNNGV. V was cut by 0 bases and J by 8 bases, with 13 bases left in between. CDR3 length equals 14 residues. The CDR3 loop reads CASSLDPVLSGYTF. The DNA for the CDR3 is TGTGCCAGCAGCTTAGATCCTGTTCTCTCAGGCTACACCTTC.

The sample holds many counts of this clonotype. The J gene is TRBJ2-5, the V gene TRBV7-6, with 9 bases lining up with TRBD1. The germline V gene encodes CDR1 SGHVS and CDR2 FNYEAQ. The V and J ends lost 3 bases and 5 bases, in that order; junction bases with no gene match: 10. The CDR3 is made up of 16 amino acids. CDR3 sequence: CASSLISGTGSETQYF. CDR3 in DNA: TGTGCCAGCAGCTTGATCTCCGGGACAGGGTCGGAGACCCAGTACTTC. Based on the CDR3 plus reference TRBV7-6 and TRBJ2-5, the full variable domain is GAGVSQSPRYKVTKRGQDVALRCDPISGHVSLYWYRQALGQGPEFLTYFNYEAQQDKSGLPNDRFSAERPEGSISTLTIQRTEQRDSAMYRCASSLISGTGSETQYFGPGTRLLVL.

This clonotype was seen more than once but under ten times. The rearrangement uses TRBV7-3 and TRBJ2-3, with 9 bases lining up with TRBD2. V shed 1 base, J shed 4 bases, and the junction held 6 bases outside the gene matches. This CDR3 has 16 residues. Looked up from germline, CDR1 is SGHTA and CDR2 is FQGTGA. The CDR3 nucleotides read TGTGCCAGCAGCTTAATAGGTGGCGGGGGGGCAGATACGCAGTATTTT. Protein sequence: CASSLIGGGGADTQYF.

A single count supports this clonotype. This may stem from a read error, because a much larger clone lies one nucleotide away. The rearrangement uses TRBV19 and TRBJ2-7; TRBD1 agrees at 7 bases. The J segment lost 3 bases and the V segment lost 7 bases, leaving 6 bases of the junction unmatched. Germline loops: CDR1 LNHDA, CDR2 SQIVND (reference sequence). The CDR3 extends over 13 amino acids. CDR3 coding DNA: TGTGCCAGTATATCCAGGGGGAACTACGAGCAGTACTTC. Residues: CASISRGNYEQYF.

There are a few counts of this clonotype. This sequence joins TRBV6-5 and TRBJ1-1, with D unresolved. Trimming removed 5 bases from V and 5 bases from J, with 12 bases in between. The CDR3 covers 13 residues. CDR1 is MNHEY, CDR2 SVGAGI, per germline. The CDR3 loop reads CASSHKGGTEAFF. Written as DNA, the CDR3 is TGTGCCAGCAGTCATAAAGGTGGTACTGAAGCTTTCTTT.

This clonotype has just a few counts. The J gene is TRBJ1-5, the V gene TRBV19; a weak D match, TRBD1 (6 bases). Trimming took 3 bases from V and 4 from J, leaving 13 bases between them. Germline values: CDR1 LNHDA, CDR2 SQIVND (reference sequence). The CDR3 runs to 15 residues. The CDR3 DNA reads as TGTGCCAGTAGTATTTCGGGACACCTAAATCAGCCCCAGCATTTT. It yields the protein CASSISGHLNQPQHF.

This clonotype was found a few times. The J gene is TRBJ1-2, the V gene TRBV20-1; D may be TRBD1 (5 bases). With 6 bases removed from V and 7 bases from J, the gap between germline ends came to 27 bases. The CDR3 consists of 16 residues. Germline assignment: CDR1 DFQATT and CDR2 SNEGSKA (reference sequence). CDR3 amino acids: CSAPAQGVTVAAGYTF. As DNA, the CDR3 is TGCAGTGCCCCAGCCCAGGGCGTAACCGTAGCAGCTGGCTACACCTTC.

The CDR3 bases are TGTGCCAGCCTAGCGAGTAACACCGGGGAGCTGTTTTTT. Its protein product is CASLASNTGELFF. V is TRBV6-2 or TRBV6-3 and J is TRBJ2-2, with D possibly TRBD2 on 6 matching bases. There are 13 residues in the CDR3. Trimming removed 8 bases at V and 2 bases at J, with 9 bases between. Germline lookup yields CDR1 MNHEY and CDR2 SVGEGT.

V gene TRBV15 combines with J gene TRBJ2-3; 7 bases are shared with TRBD1. The CDR3 is 14 amino acids. CDR1 is LNHNV, CDR2 YYDKDF, per germline (reference sequence). Losses at the gene ends were 9 bases for V and 4 bases for J; bases not matched to a gene: 10. CDR3 bases: TGTGCCACGACCGTGGGGACAGTCGCAGATACGCAGTATTTT. As protein: CATTVGTVADTQYF.

V and J are TRBV29-1 and TRBJ2-7; no clear D. Deletions cut 5 bases from V and 1 base from J, with 3 bases between. CDR1 SQVTM and CDR2 ANQGSEA come from the germline V gene. This CDR3 region has 10 residues. The CDR3 here is CSVKSYEQYF. Written as DNA, the CDR3 is TGCAGCGTTAAATCCTACGAGCAGTACTTC.

This chain connects TRBV7-3 to TRBJ1-3, with 7 bases fitting TRBD1. The CDR3 extends over 14 amino acids. The V segment lost 5 bases and the J segment 3 bases; nucleotides outside the gene matches: 4. CDR1 is SGHTA and CDR2 is FQGTGA in the germline V gene. CDR3 sequence reads: CASSKTGYGNTIYF. For the CDR3, the DNA is TGTGCCAGCAGCAAGACAGGGTATGGAAACACCATATATTTT.

V is TRBV12-3 or TRBV12-4 and J is TRBJ2-7, with a possible D match to TRBD2 (5 bases). This CDR3 has 16 residues. The V and J ends lost 6 bases and 3 bases respectively, with 21 bases between them. CDR3 in amino acids: CASSLAGRARDYEQYF. The CDR3 bases are TGTGCCAGCAGCCTCGCTGGCCGGGCGAGGGACTACGAGCAGTACTTC.

This sequence joins TRBV6-2 or TRBV6-3 and TRBJ1-2; tentatively, D is TRBD1 (6 bases). Germline CDR1 MNHEY, CDR2 SVGEGT. CDR3 size: 12 residues. Trimming took 6 bases from V and 4 from J, leaving 9 bases between them. Written as DNA, the CDR3 is TGTGCCAGCAGCATCAGGGGCTATGGCTACACCTTC. It specifies CASSIRGYGYTF.

CDR3 in amino acids: CATLGRLNPSTDTQYF. The CDR3 DNA sequence: TGTGCCACCCTCGGACGCCTTAATCCTAGCACAGATACGCAGTATTTT. The chain combines TRBV6-6 with TRBJ2-3, with no clear D. The germline V gene has CDR1 MNHNY and CDR2 SVGAGI (reference sequence). Trimming took 10 bases from V and 0 from J, leaving 20 bases between them. The CDR3 has 16 residues.

The sample holds many counts of this clonotype. The gene calls are TRBV7-6 and TRBJ2-1; D is unresolved. Germline CDR1 and CDR2: SGHVS and FNYEAQ. This CDR3 has 14 amino acids. V was shortened by 2 bases and J by 5 bases, with 10 bases between the two germline ends. CDR3 coding DNA: TGTGCCAGCAGCTTAAAAGGCGGAAACAATGAGCAGTTCTTC. It codes for CASSLKGGNNEQFF.